The 22 T cell receptor beta chains presented below share a single source sample, sequenced in a study of a mutant IDH1 vaccine in newly diagnosed glioma listed by TCRdb under 2021. No antigen is known for these receptors. The method was the immunoSEQ multiplex PCR assay. TCRdb limited this immuneACCESS table to in-frame rearrangements with V and J called. A share of clones is missing; checked studies link under half to unresolved V genes, and the rest is unexplained. The sample table records tens of thousands of clones; approximately 80% of these occur just once. Clones ranked in the top ten supply 9.5% to 15% of the sample. Reading the label with the study, this specimen's time point is: week 35, safety follow-up. Each vaccine dose, consisting of 300 ug of a 20-mer mutant IDH1 peptide in Montanide, was administered subcutaneously with topical imiquimod. This sample comprised PBMCs, obtained from a glioma patient whose treatment included an IDH1 peptide vaccine. These receptors all come from a man aged 35 to 55 with glioma.

The chain uses TRBV18 and TRBJ1-2; D is perhaps TRBD1 (5 bases). The V gene lost 1 base and the J gene lost 3 bases, with 12 bases spanning the gap. Germline V gene sequence: CDR1 KGHSH, CDR2 LQKENI. The CDR3 is made up of 15 amino acids. The DNA of the CDR3 is TGTGCCAGCTCACCACAGGGCAGGGCCGACTATGGCTACACCTTC. Its translation: CASSPQGRADYGYTF.

This sequence joins TRBV10-1 and TRBJ2-1, with a weak D call TRBD2 (5 bases). Trimming removed 3 bases at V and 4 bases at J, with 7 bases between. Germline V CDR1 and CDR2: WNHNN, SYGVQD (reference sequence). This CDR3 comprises 13 residues. CDR3 protein: CASSDGGYNEQFF. CDR3 nucleotide sequence: TGCGCCAGCAGTGATGGAGGATACAATGAGCAGTTCTTC.

The chain joins TRBV28 to TRBJ1-2, with 9 bases lining up with TRBD1. CDR1 is MDHEN, CDR2 SYDVKM, per germline. This CDR3 spans 16 amino acids. With 5 bases clipped from V and 2 bases from J, the junction kept 9 bases outside the gene matches. The CDR3 here is CASSPPSGQGNYGYTF. CDR3 in DNA: TGTGCCAGCAGTCCCCCTTCGGGACAGGGCAACTATGGCTACACCTTC.

V usage is TRBV5-4 and J usage is TRBJ2-3; TRBD2 matches at 13 bases. CDR1 and CDR2 from the germline V gene are SGHNT and YYREEE (reference sequence). J gave up 0 bases and V 2 bases, and 6 bases lay outside the gene matches. This CDR3 region has 18 residues. The CDR3 here is CASSFGLAGDTSTDTQYF. CDR3 coding DNA: TGTGCCAGCAGCTTCGGACTAGCGGGAGATACTAGCACAGATACGCAGTATTTT.

The chain combines TRBV7-8 with TRBJ2-1; D is possibly TRBD2 (6 bases). The V gene lost 5 bases and the J gene lost 10 bases, with 15 bases spanning the gap. CDR1 is SGHVS, CDR2 FQNEAQ, per germline. The CDR3 is 13 residues long. CDR3 sequence (DNA): TGTGCCAGCAGCCCACGGGACTTCCTCGAGCAGTTCTTC. Protein: CASSPRDFLEQFF.

Remarks on this clone: The sample carries other DNA sequences with the same CDR3. The chain couples TRBV10-3 to TRBJ1-1; 10 bases align to TRBD1. This CDR3 contains 15 residues. CDR1 and CDR2 (germline): ENHRY, SYGVKD. After removal of 3 bases from V and 5 bases from J, the junction contained 6 bases not matched to a gene. The CDR3 DNA follows: TGTGCCATCAGTGATGGGGACAGGGGTGGTACTGAAGCTTTCTTT. Its protein is CAISDGDRGGTEAFF.

The rearrangement links TRBV6-5 to TRBJ1-1; the D gene is possibly TRBD1 (6 bases). This CDR3 has 14 residues. The germline V gene encodes CDR1 MNHEY and CDR2 SVGAGI. V gave up 7 bases and J gave up 5 bases, with 17 bases separating them. The chain's CDR3 is CASTFSEGDTEAFF. CDR3 in DNA: TGTGCCAGCACCTTCTCCGAGGGGGATACTGAAGCTTTCTTT.

The chain recombines TRBV18 with TRBJ2-7, with D possibly matching TRBD1 (6 bases). The V end was cut by 0 bases, the J end by 1 base, with 13 bases between. The CDR3 is made up of 16 amino acids. Per germline, CDR1 KGHSH and CDR2 LQKENI. In DNA form, the CDR3 reads TGTGCCAGCTCACCACCGACAGGTCTCCATTCCTACGAGCAGTACTTC. Translation gives CASSPPTGLHSYEQYF.

This clone was observed once. The chain employs TRBV15 and TRBJ2-6, with D maybe TRBD2 (5 bases). Germline CDR1 reads LNHNV; CDR2 reads YYDKDF (reference sequence). The CDR3 is 16 amino acids. V gave up 3 bases and J gave up 4 bases, with 13 bases separating them. CDR3 sequence (DNA): TGTGCCACCAGCAGCGGGGTGTCACCCGGGGCCAACGTCCTGACTTTC. Protein product: CATSSGVSPGANVLTF. Supplemented by reference TRBV15 and TRBJ2-6, the full variable domain reads DAMVIQNPRYQVTQFGKPVTLSCSQTLNHNVMYWYQQKSSQAPKLLFHYYDKDFNNEADTPDNFQSRRPNTSFCFLDIRSPGLGDTAMYLCATSSGVSPGANVLTFGAGSRLTVL.

The rearrangement joins TRBV4-1 to TRBJ2-3; 7 bases fit TRBD1. This CDR3 region has 18 residues. The V gene's germline CDR1 is MGHRA and CDR2 YSYEKL. J gave up 11 bases and V 4 bases, and 24 bases lay outside the gene matches. The CDR3 DNA is TGCGCCAGCAGCCGAATCCTCTCGCGTGACAGGGATCCCGTGGGGCAGTATTTT. Translated: CASSRILSRDRDPVGQYF.

This chain links TRBV27 with TRBJ2-2; maybe TRBD2 (5 bases). V shed 6 bases and J shed 0 bases, with 11 bases lying between them. CDR1 and CDR2 (germline): MNHEY, SMNVEV (reference sequence). This CDR3 has 15 amino acids. CDR3 loop: CASSDYEANTGELFF. Written as DNA, the CDR3 is TGTGCCAGCAGCGACTACGAAGCGAACACCGGGGAGCTGTTTTTT.

The V gene is TRBV2, the J gene TRBJ1-2; 10 bases agree with TRBD1. J lost 7 bases, V lost 7 bases, and 12 bases had no gene match. This CDR3 region has 15 residues. CDR1 is SNHLY, CDR2 FYNNEI, per germline. CDR3 sequence (DNA): TGTGCCAGCAATACCCTCCGGGACAGGGGTGCTGGCTACACCTTC. It yields the protein CASNTLRDRGAGYTF.

This chain links TRBV9 with TRBJ1-1, with TRBD1 identical over 9 bases. The CDR3 runs to 16 residues. Germline-derived CDR1 and CDR2 are SGDLS and YYNGEE. Unmatched junction bases numbered 6, after V lost 3 bases and J lost 0 bases. The CDR3 spells CASSATGGSMNTEAFF. CDR3 DNA: TGTGCCAGCAGCGCGACAGGGGGTTCTATGAACACTGAAGCTTTCTTT.

The rearrangement uses TRBV11-2 and TRBJ2-5; TRBD2 agrees at 8 bases. Germline V CDR1 and CDR2: SGHAT, FQNNGV. The CDR3 runs 16 residues. Trimming took 1 base from V and 5 from J; bases not matched to a gene: 9. The CDR3 DNA reads TGTGCCAGCAGCTTAGTAAACGGGAGGGCCGGGGAGACCCAGTACTTC. Its protein is CASSLVNGRAGETQYF.

The rearrangement links TRBV4-1 to TRBJ1-3; D gene ambiguous. Trimming took off 0 bases at V and 6 bases at J, with 9 bases between the two ends. The CDR3 loop spans 14 amino acids. The germline V gene encodes CDR1 MGHRA and CDR2 YSYEKL. The CDR3 DNA reads TGCGCCAGCAGCCAAGATACGGCCCTAAACACCATATATTTT. Translating it yields CASSQDTALNTIYF.

The V gene is TRBV25-1, the J gene TRBJ1-1; the D is unclear. CDR1 MGHDK and CDR2 SYGVNS come from the germline V gene. The V end was cut by 6 bases, the J end by 11 bases, with 19 bases between. The CDR3 contains 13 residues. The CDR3: CASSPRGVLYAFF. The DNA of the CDR3 is TGTGCCAGCAGCCCCCGGGGAGTGTTGTATGCTTTCTTT. Full variable domain (outside the CDR3, taken from reference TRBV25-1 and TRBJ1-1): EADIYQTPRYLVIGTGKKITLECSQTMGHDKMYWYQQDPGMELHLIHYSYGVNSTEKGDLSSESTVSRIRTEHFPLTLESARPSHTSQYLCASSPRGVLYAFFGQGTRLTVV.

This clone was seen a few times. The chain recombines TRBV18 with TRBJ2-3, with no clear D. The CDR3 runs to 12 residues. V was clipped by 8 bases and J by 3 bases, with 9 bases between them. Per the germline V gene, CDR1 is KGHSH and CDR2 is LQKENI. The CDR3 sequence: CASTYLTDTQYF. The CDR3 coding sequence is TGTGCCAGCACCTATCTTACAGATACGCAGTATTTT.

The rearrangement links TRBV14 to TRBJ2-1, with D possibly being TRBD2 (5 bases). CDR1 is SGHDN, CDR2 FVKESK, per germline. V lost 0 bases, J lost 7 bases, and 16 bases lay in between. The CDR3 loop spans 16 amino acids. DNA for the CDR3: TGTGCCAGCAGCCAAGACCCCGGGGAAGTCAGAAATGAGCAGTTCTTC. Translating gives CASSQDPGEVRNEQFF.

V and J are TRBV6-5 and TRBJ2-7; the D call may be TRBD1 or TRBD2 (5 bases each). Per the germline V gene, CDR1 is MNHEY and CDR2 is SVGAGI. This CDR3 has 13 residues. V was pared by 11 bases and J by 0 bases, with 14 bases between. CDR3 loop: CAASRGGSYEQYF. As DNA, the CDR3 is TGTGCCGCCTCGCGTGGGGGCTCCTACGAGCAGTACTTC.

The chain is built from TRBV18 and TRBJ2-7; the match to TRBD1 covers 9 bases. CDR1 KGHSH and CDR2 LQKENI come from the germline V gene. CDR3 length equals 16 residues. V lost 0 bases to trimming and J lost 2 bases; unmatched junction nucleotides: 5. DNA for the CDR3: TGTGCCAGCTCACCACCTGGGACAGGGTCCCCCTACGAGCAGTACTTC. Protein product: CASSPPGTGSPYEQYF.

The V call is TRBV5-6, the J call TRBJ1-1, with D tentatively TRBD1 (6 bases). This CDR3 spans 16 amino acids. Germline-derived CDR1 and CDR2 are SGHDT and YYEEEE. V dropped 4 bases and J dropped 1 base, with 17 bases sitting between them. CDR3 DNA sequence: TGTGCCAGCAGCCCGGGGTCTGGGACAAGGAACACTGAAGCTTTCTTT. Translation gives CASSPGSGTRNTEAFF.

The chain has TRBV5-4 and TRBJ2-3; D not resolved. Between the trimmed V and J ends, which lost 0 bases and 1 base, there was a span of 3 bases. This CDR3 comprises 13 residues. CDR1 SGHNT and CDR2 YYREEE come from the germline V gene (reference sequence). The CDR3 DNA reads as TGTGCCAGCAGCTTGGCTGGCACAGATACGCAGTATTTT. Encoded protein: CASSLAGTDTQYF.